These T cell receptor beta chains were read from a single sample in a study of PD-1 blockade in classical Hodgkin lymphoma. Using immunoSEQ multiplex PCR, the repertoire was profiled, and TCRdb retains in-frame clones only, with some absent. The sample records fewer than 50,000 clones, around 87% being singletons. Material: peripheral blood mononuclear cells (PBMCs), obtained before the second cycle of nivolumab. These receptor sequences come from a human donor with classical Hodgkin lymphoma. The CDR3 runs from the conserved cysteine through the conserved F or W. The order of the fields is D gene, clone size, V gene, J gene, CDR3 protein, CDR3 DNA. A D gene is named only where the DNA matches it firmly. The size entry is marked missing in some rows and otherwise reads once, few, many or a size class.

D: NA; size: once; V: TRBV27; J: TRBJ2-5; CDR3: CASSLGGLQETQYF; DNA: TGTGCCAGCAGTTTAGGGGGACTCCAAGAGACCCAGTACTTC
D: TRBD1; size: NA; V: TRBV6-6; J: TRBJ1-2; CDR3: CASSYKGAFGGYTF; DNA: TGTGCCAGCAGTTACAAGGGGGCGTTCGGTGGCTACACCTTC
D: TRBD2; size: once; V: TRBV6-1; J: TRBJ2-7; CDR3: CASSEATSGAYEQYF; DNA: TGTGCCAGCAGTGAAGCCACTAGCGGGGCCTACGAGCAGTACTTC
D: NA; size: few; V: TRBV18; J: TRBJ2-5; CDR3: CASSPDGAETQYF; DNA: TGTGCCAGCTCACCGGATGGCGCGGAGACCCAGTACTTC
D: NA; size: NA; V: TRBV5-6; J: TRBJ1-3; CDR3: CASSLGRGAGNTIYF; DNA: TGTGCCAGCAGCTTGGGACGGGGGGCTGGAAACACCATATATTTT
D: TRBD1; size: NA; V: TRBV14; J: TRBJ1-1; CDR3: CASSPNLRDSWIQEKFTEAFF; DNA: TGTGCCAGCAGCCCCAATTTGAGGGACAGTTGGATCCAAGAGAAGTTCACTGAAGCTTTCTTT
D: TRBD2; size: NA; V: TRBV5-1; J: TRBJ2-5; CDR3: CASSLQAGAKTQYF; DNA: TGCGCCAGCAGCTTGCAGGCGGGAGCCAAGACCCAGTACTTC
D: TRBD1; size: NA; V: TRBV19; J: TRBJ1-2; CDR3: CASSRQGRNYGYTF; DNA: TGTGCCAGTAGCCGACAGGGGCGAAACTATGGCTACACCTTC
D: NA; size: NA; V: TRBV27; J: TRBJ2-3; CDR3: CASSFQAASTDTQYF; DNA: TGTGCCAGCAGTTTTCAAGCGGCTAGCACAGATACGCAGTATTTT
D: NA; size: NA; V: TRBV28; J: TRBJ1-1; CDR3: CASSLPMGTEAFF; DNA: TGTGCCAGCAGTTTACCTATGGGCACTGAAGCTTTCTTT
D: TRBD2; size: NA; V: TRBV2; J: TRBJ2-5; CDR3: CASKAGDQETQYF; DNA: TGTGCCAGCAAAGCGGGGGATCAAGAGACCCAGTACTTC
D: TRBD2; size: NA; V: TRBV19; J: TRBJ2-7; CDR3: CASSMGLAYEQYF; DNA: TGTGCCAGTAGTATGGGACTAGCCTACGAGCAGTACTTC
D: NA; size: NA; V: TRBV7-3; J: TRBJ2-1; CDR3: CASSFLGTEQFF; DNA: TGTGCCAGCAGCTTCCTAGGGACTGAGCAGTTCTTC
D: NA; size: NA; V: TRBV28; J: TRBJ1-4; CDR3: CASSLTLGQPATNEKLFF; DNA: TGTGCCAGCAGTCTTACCCTCGGACAGCCAGCAACTAATGAAAAACTGTTTTTT
D: TRBD2; size: NA; V: TRBV2; J: TRBJ2-7; CDR3: CASISGRSSYEQYF; DNA: TGTGCCAGCATAAGCGGGAGGAGCTCCTACGAGCAGTACTTC
D: NA; size: once; V: TRBV6-1; J: TRBJ2-3; CDR3: CASSEVPSFATQYF; DNA: TGTGCCAGCAGTGAGGTGCCGTCTTTTGCTACGCAGTATTTT